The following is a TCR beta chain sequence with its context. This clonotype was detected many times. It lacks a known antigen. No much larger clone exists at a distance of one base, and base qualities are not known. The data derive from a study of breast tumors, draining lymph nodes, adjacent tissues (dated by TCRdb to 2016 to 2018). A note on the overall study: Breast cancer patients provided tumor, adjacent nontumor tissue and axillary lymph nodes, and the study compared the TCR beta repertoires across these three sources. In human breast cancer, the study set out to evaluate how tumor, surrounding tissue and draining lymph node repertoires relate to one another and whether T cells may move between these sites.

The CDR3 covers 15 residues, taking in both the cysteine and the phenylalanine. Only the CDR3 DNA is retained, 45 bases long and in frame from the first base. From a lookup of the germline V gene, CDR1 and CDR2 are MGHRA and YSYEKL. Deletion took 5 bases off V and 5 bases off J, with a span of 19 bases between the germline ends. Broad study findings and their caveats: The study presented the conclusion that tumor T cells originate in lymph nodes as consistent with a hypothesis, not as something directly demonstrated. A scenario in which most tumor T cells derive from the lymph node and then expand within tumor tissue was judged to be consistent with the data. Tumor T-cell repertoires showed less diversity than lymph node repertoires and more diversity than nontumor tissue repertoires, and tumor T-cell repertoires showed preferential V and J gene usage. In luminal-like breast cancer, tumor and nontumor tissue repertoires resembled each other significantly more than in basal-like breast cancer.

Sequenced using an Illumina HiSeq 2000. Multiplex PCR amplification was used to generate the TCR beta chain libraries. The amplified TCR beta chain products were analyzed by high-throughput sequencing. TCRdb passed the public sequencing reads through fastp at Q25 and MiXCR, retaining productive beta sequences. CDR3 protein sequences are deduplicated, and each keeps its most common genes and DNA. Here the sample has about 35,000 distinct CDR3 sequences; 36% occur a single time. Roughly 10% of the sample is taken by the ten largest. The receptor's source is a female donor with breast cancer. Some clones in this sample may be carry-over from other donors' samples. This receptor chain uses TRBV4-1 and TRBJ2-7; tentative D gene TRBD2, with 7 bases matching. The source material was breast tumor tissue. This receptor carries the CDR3 CASSSGGRGADEQYF. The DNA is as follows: TGCGCCAGCAGCTCGGGAGGCCGGGGGGCGGACGAGCAGTACTTC.